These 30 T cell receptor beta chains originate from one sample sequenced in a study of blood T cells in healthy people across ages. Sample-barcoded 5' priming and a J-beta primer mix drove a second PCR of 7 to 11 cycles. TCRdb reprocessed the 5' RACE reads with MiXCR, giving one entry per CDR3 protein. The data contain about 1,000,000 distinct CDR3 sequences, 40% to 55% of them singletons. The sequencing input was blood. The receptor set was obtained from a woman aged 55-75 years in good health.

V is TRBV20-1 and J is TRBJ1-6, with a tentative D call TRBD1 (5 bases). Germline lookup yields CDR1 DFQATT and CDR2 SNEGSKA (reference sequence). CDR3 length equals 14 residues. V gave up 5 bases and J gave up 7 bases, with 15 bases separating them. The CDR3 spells CSAADRYGNSPLHF. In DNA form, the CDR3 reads TGCAGTGCTGCCGACAGATATGGGAATTCACCCCTCCACTTT.

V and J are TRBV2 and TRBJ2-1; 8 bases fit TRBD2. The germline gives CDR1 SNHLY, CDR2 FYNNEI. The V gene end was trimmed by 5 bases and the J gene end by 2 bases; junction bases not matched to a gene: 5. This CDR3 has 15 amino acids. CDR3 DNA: TGTGCCAGCAGTACAACTAGCGGTCCCTACAATGAGCAGTTCTTC. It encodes CASSTTSGPYNEQFF.

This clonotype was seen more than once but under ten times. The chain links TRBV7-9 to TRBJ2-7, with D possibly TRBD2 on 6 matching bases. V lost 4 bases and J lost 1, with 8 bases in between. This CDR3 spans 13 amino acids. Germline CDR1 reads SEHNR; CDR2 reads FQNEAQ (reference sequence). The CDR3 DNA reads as TGTGCCAGCAGCTGGACTATATCCTACGAGCAGTACTTC. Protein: CASSWTISYEQYF. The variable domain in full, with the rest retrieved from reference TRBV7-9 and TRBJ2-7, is DTGVSQNPRHKITKRGQNVTFRCDPISEHNRLYWYRQTLGQGPEFLTYFQNEAQLEKSRLLSDRFSAERPKGSFSTLEIQRTEQGDSAMYLCASSWTISYEQYFGPGTRLTVT.

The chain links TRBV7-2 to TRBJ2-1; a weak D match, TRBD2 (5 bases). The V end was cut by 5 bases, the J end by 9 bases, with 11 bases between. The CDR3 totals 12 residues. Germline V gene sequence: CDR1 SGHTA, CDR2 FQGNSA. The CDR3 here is CASSTRTGEQFF. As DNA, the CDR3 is TGTGCCAGCAGCACCCGGACTGGTGAGCAGTTCTTC.

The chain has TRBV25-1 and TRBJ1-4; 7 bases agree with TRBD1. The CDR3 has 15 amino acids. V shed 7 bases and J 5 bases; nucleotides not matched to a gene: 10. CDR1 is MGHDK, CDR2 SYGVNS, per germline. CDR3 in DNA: TGTGCCAGCACGAGATCATCCAGGGGGAATGAAAAACTGTTTTTT. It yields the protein CASTRSSRGNEKLFF.

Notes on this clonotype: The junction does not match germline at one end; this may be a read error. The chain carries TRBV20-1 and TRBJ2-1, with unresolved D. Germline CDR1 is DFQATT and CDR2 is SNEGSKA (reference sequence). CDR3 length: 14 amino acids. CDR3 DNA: TGCAGTGCTAGTTATGGGGATTCCTGCAATGAGCAGTTCTTC. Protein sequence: CSASYGDSCNEQFF.

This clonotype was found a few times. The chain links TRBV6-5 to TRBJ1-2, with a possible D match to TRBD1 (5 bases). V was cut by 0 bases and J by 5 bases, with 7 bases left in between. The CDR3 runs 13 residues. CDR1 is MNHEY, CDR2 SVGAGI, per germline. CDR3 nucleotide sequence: TGTGCCAGCAGTTACTCAGGGACGTATGGCTACACCTTC. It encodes CASSYSGTYGYTF.

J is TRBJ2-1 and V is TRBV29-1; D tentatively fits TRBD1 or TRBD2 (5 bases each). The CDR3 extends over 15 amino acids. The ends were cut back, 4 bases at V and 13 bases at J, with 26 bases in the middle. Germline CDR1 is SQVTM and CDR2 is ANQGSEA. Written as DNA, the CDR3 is TGCAGCGTTGGTATGTGGGGGAGAAGGACCGGGGACCAGTTCTTC. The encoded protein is CSVGMWGRRTGDQFF.

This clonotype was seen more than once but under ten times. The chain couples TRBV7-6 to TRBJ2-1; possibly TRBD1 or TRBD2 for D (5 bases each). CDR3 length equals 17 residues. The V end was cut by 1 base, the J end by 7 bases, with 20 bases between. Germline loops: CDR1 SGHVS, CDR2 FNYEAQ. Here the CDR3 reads CASSLGAGTPKGNEQFF. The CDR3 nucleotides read TGTGCCAGCAGCTTAGGGGCCGGGACCCCCAAAGGGAATGAGCAGTTCTTC.

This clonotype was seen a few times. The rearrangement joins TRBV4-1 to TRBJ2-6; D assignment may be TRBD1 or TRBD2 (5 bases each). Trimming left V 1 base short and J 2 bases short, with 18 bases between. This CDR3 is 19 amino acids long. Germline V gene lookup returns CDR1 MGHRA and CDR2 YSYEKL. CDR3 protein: CASSQGFGGRRTGANVLTF. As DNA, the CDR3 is TGCGCCAGCAGCCAAGGGTTTGGGGGTCGGAGGACTGGGGCCAACGTCCTGACTTTC.

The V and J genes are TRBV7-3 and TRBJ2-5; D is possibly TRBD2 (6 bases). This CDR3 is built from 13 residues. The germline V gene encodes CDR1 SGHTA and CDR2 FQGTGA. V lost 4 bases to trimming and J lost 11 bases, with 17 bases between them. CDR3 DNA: TGTGCCAGCAGCTCCATTAGCGGCTCAGAGCAGTACTTC. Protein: CASSSISGSEQYF. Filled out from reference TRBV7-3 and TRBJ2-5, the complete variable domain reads GAGVSQTPSNKVTEKGKYVELRCDPISGHTALYWYRQSLGQGPEFLIYFQGTGAADDSGLPNDRFFAVRPEGSVSTLKIQRTERGDSAVYLCASSSISGSEQYFGPGTRLLVL.

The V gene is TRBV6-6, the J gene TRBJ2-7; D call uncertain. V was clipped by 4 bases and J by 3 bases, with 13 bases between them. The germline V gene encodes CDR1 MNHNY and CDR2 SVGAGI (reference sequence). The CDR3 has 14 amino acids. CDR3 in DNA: TGTGCCAGCAGTTTGAGCGAGGTCCTCTACGAGCAGTACTTC. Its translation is CASSLSEVLYEQYF.

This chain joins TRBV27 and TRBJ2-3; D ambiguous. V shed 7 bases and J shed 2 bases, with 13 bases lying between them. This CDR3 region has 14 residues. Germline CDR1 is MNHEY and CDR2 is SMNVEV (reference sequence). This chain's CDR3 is CASTSPRHTDTQYF. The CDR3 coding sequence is TGTGCCAGCACCTCCCCTAGGCACACAGATACGCAGTATTTT.

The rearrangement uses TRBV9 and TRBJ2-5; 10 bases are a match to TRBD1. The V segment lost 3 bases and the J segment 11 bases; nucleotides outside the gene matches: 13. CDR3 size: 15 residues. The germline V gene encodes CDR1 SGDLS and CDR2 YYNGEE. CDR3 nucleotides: TGTGCCAGCAGCGGGGGACAGGGGTCTGTGAATGAGCAGTACTTC. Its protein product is CASSGGQGSVNEQYF.

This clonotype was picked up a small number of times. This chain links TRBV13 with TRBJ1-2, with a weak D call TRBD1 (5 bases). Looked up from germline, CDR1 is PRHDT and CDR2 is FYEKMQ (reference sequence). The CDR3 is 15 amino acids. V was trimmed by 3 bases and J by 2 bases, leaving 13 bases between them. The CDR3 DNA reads TGTGCCAGCAGCTTTTCGGGGACCTTAAACTATGGCTACACCTTC. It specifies CASSFSGTLNYGYTF.

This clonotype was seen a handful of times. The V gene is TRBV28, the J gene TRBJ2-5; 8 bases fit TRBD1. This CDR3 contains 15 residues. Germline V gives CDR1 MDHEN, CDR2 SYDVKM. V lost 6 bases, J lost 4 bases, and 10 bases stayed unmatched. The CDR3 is CASSPGQGRRETQYF. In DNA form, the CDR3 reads TGTGCCAGCAGCCCCGGACAGGGAAGGAGAGAGACCCAGTACTTC.

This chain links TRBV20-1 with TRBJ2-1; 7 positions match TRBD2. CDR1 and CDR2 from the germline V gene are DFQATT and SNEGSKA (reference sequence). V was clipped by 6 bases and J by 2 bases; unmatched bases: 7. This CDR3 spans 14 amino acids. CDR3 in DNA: TGCAGTGCGCAGTGGGAGGGAACCTACAATGAGCAGTTCTTC. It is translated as CSAQWEGTYNEQFF.

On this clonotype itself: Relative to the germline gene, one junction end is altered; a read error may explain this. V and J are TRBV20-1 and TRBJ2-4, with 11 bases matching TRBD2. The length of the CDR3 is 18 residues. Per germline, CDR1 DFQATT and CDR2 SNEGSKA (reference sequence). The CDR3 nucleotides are TGCAGTGCTCAGACCGTAGCGGGAGGGAGACTAGCCGAAAACATTCAGTACTTC. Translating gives CSAQTVAGGRLAENIQYF.

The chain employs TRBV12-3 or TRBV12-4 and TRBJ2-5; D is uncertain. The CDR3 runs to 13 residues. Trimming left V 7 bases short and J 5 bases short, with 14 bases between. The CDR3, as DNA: TGTGCCAGCAAACAAGACCTGGTGGAGACCCAGTACTTC. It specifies CASKQDLVETQYF.

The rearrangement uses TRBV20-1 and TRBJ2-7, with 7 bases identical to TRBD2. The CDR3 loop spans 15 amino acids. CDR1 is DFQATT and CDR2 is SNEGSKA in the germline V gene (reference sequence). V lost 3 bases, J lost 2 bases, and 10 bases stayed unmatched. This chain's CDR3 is CSASRTASGTYEQYF. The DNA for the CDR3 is TGCAGTGCTAGTCGTACGGCTAGCGGAACCTACGAGCAGTACTTC.

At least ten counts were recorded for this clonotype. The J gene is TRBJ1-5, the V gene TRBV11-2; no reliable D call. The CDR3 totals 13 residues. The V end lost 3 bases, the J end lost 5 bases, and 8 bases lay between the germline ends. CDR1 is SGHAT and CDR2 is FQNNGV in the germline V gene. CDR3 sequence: CASSFSEYQPQHF. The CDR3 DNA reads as TGTGCCAGCAGCTTTAGCGAGTATCAGCCCCAGCATTTT.

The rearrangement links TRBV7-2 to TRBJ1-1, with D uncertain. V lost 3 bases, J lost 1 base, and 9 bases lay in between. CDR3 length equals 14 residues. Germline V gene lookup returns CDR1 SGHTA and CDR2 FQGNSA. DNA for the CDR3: TGTGCCAGCAGCTTTTTGGCCAGGAACACTGAAGCTTTCTTT. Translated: CASSFLARNTEAFF.

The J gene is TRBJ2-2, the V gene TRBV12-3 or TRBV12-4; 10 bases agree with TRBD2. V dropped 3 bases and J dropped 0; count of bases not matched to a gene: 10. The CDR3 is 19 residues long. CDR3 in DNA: TGTGCCAGCAGTTTGCGGGGAGCGGGGGGGCTGACGAACACCGGGGAGCTGTTTTTT. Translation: CASSLRGAGGLTNTGELFF.

Written as DNA, the CDR3 is TGTGCCAGCAGTGCGTTAGCGGGAGGGCCAAGGACAGATACGCAGTATTTT. Translating gives CASSALAGGPRTDTQYF. The gene calls are TRBV2 and TRBJ2-3; 11 bases line up with TRBD2. Germline CDR1 SNHLY, CDR2 FYNNEI. V lost 4 bases to trimming and J lost 3 bases; unmatched junction nucleotides: 9. The CDR3 is made up of 17 amino acids.

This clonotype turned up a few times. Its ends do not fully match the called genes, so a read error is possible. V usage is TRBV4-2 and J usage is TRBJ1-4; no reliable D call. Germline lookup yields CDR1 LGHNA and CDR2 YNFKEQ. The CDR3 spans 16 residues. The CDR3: CASSEEGRSYNEKLFF. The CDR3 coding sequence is TGTGCCAGCAGCGAAGAGGGTCGCAGTTATAATGAAAAACTGTTTTTT.

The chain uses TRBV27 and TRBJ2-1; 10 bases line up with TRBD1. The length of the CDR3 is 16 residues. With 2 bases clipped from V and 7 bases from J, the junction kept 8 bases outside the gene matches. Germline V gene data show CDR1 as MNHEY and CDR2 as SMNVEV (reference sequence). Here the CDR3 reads CASSLLTGTGVNEQFF. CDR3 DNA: TGTGCCAGCAGTTTACTCACCGGGACAGGGGTGAATGAGCAGTTCTTC.

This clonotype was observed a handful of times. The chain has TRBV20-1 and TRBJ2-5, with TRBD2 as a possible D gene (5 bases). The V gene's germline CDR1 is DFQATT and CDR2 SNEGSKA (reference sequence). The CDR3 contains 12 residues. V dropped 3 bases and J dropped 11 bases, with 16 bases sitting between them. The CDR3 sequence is CSASEGGPGQYF. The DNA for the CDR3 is TGCAGTGCTAGCGAGGGCGGACCGGGGCAGTACTTC.

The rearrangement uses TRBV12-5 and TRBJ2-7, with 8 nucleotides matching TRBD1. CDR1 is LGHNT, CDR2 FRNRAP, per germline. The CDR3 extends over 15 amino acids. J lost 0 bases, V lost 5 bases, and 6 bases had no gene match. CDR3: CASGPDRGLSYEQYF. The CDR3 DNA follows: TGTGCTAGTGGTCCCGACAGGGGCCTCTCCTACGAGCAGTACTTC.

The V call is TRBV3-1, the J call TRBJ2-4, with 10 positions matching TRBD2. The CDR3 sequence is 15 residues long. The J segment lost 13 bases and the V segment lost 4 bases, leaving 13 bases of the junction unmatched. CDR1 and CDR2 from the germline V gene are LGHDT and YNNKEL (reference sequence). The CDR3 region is CASSPSAGGHWEQYF. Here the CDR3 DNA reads TGTGCCAGCAGCCCCTCAGCGGGAGGGCATTGGGAGCAGTACTTC.

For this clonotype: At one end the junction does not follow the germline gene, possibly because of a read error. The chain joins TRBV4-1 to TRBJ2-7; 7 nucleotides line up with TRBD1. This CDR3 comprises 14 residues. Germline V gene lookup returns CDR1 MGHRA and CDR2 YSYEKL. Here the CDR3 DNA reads TGCGCCAGCAGCCAGAACAGGGGCTCCTGCGAGCAGTACTTC. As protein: CASSQNRGSCEQYF.